The 4 T cell receptor beta chains below all came from one sample that was sequenced in a study of neoadjuvant nivolumab and ipilimumab in lung cancer. Data came from immunoSEQ multiplex PCR; TCRdb stores just in-frame clones and leaves some out. The data contain over 5,500 clones, less than 70% of them seen just once; the ten biggest clones take up 13% to 15%. The sample consisted of tumor tissue, taken after neoadjuvant nivolumab, alone or with ipilimumab, at or shortly before surgery. The receptors here all came from an adult with non-small cell lung cancer.

V and J are TRBV5-1 and TRBJ2-7; D call uncertain. The CDR3 length is 14 residues. Trimming took off 1 base at V and 6 bases at J, with 14 bases between the two ends. Looked up from germline, CDR1 is SGHRS and CDR2 is YFSETQ. In nucleotides, the CDR3 is TGCGCCAGCAGCTTGATAGCAGGCTCGGGCGAGCAGTACTTC. Its translation: CASSLIAGSGEQYF.

The chain joins TRBV7-9 to TRBJ2-3; 11 nucleotides agree with TRBD2. The CDR3 extends over 17 amino acids. Trimming at V came to 3 bases and at J to 2 bases, leaving 7 bases not matched to a gene. Germline V CDR1 and CDR2: SEHNR, FQNEAQ (reference sequence). CDR3 coding DNA: TGTGCCAGCAGCTTGGAACTAGCGGGGGAAGACACAGATACGCAGTATTTT. It encodes CASSLELAGEDTDTQYF.

V and J are TRBV7-3 and TRBJ2-7; 10 nucleotides align to TRBD2. Germline V gives CDR1 SGHTA, CDR2 FQGTGA. The CDR3 spans 16 residues. J gave up 3 bases and V 0 bases, and 5 bases lay outside the gene matches. The CDR3 loop reads CASSLTGGTSVYEQYF. In DNA form, the CDR3 reads TGTGCCAGCAGCTTAACTGGGGGGACTAGCGTCTACGAGCAGTACTTC.

Judged by abundance, this clone is medium-sized. CDR3 DNA sequence: TGTGCCAGCAGCTTACGGACTAGCGGGAACTACAATGAGCAGTTCTTC. This translates into CASSLRTSGNYNEQFF. The V and J genes are TRBV5-4 and TRBJ2-1, with TRBD2 matching over 12 bases. Trimming cost V 2 bases and J 3 bases; bases outside gene matches: 3. The CDR3 has 16 residues. Germline-derived CDR1 and CDR2 are SGHNT and YYREEE (reference sequence).